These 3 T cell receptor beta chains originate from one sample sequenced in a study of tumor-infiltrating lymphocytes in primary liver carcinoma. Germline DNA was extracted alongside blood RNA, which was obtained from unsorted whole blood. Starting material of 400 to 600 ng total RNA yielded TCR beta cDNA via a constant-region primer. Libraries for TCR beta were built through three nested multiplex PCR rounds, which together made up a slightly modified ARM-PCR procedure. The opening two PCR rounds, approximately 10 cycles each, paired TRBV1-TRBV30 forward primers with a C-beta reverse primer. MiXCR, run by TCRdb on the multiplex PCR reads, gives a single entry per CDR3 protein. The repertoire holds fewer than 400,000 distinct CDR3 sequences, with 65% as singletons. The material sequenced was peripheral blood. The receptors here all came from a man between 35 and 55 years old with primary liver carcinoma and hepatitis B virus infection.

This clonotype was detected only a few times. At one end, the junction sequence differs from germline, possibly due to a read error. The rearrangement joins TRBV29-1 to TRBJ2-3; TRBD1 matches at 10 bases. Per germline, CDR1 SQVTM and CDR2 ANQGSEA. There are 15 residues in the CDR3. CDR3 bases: TGTAGCGTCTCGACAGGGGGCCAAAGCACAGATGCGCAGTATTTT. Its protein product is CSVSTGGQSTDAQYF.

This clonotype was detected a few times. CDR3 sequence: CASSETANYGYTF. CDR3 nucleotides: TGCGCCAGCAGCGAGACAGCTAACTATGGCTACACCTTC. The rearrangement links TRBV4-1 to TRBJ1-2; D might be TRBD1 (5 bases). V shed 5 bases and J shed 0 bases, with 7 bases lying between them. The CDR3 totals 13 residues. Germline V gives CDR1 MGHRA, CDR2 YSYEKL.

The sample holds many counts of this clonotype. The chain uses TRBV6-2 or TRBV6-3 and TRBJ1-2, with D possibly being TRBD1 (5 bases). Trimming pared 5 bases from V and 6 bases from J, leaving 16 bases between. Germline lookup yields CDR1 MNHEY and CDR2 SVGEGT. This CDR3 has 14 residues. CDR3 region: CASSRDGLGNGYTF. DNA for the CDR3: TGTGCCAGCAGTCGGGACGGCCTGGGGAATGGCTACACCTTC.